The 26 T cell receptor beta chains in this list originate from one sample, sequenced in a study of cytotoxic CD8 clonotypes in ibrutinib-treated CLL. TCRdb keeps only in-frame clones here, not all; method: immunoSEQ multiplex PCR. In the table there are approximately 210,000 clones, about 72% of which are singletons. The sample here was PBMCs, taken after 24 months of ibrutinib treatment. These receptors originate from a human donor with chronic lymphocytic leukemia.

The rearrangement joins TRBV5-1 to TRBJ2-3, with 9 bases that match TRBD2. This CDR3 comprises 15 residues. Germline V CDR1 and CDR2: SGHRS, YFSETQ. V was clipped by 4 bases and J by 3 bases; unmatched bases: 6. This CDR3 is CASSPNSGSTDTQYF. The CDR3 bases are TGCGCCAGCAGCCCCAATAGCGGGAGTACAGATACGCAGTATTTT. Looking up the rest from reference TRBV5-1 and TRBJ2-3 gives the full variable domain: KAGVTQTPRYLIKTRGQQVTLSCSPISGHRSVSWYQQTPGQGLQFLFEYFSETQRNKGNFPGRFSGRQFSNSRSEMNVSTLELGDSALYLCASSPNSGSTDTQYFGPGTRLTVL.

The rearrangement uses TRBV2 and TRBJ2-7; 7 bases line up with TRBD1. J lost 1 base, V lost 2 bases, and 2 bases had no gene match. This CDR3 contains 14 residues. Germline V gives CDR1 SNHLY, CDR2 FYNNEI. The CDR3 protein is CASSEQGVSYEQYF. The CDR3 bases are TGTGCCAGCAGTGAACAGGGGGTATCCTACGAGCAGTACTTC.

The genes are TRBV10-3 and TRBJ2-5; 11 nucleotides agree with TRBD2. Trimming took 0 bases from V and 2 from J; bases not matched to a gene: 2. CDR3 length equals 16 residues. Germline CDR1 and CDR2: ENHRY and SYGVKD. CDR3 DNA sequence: TGTGCCATCAGTGAGTCACTAGCGGGAGTTCAAGAGACCCAGTACTTC. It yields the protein CAISESLAGVQETQYF.

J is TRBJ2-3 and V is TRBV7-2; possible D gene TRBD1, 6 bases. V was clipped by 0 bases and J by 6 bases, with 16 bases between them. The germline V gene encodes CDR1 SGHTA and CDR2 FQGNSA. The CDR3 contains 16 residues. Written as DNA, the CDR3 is TGTGCCAGCAGCTTAGCGCCAGGGGAGCAAAGGGATACGCAGTATTTT. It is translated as CASSLAPGEQRDTQYF.

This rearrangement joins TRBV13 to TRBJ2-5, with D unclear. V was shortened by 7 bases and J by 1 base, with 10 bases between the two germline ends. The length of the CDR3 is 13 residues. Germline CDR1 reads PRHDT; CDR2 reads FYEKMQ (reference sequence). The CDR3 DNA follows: TGTGCCAGCACTGAAGGGTTCCAAGAGACCCAGTACTTC. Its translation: CASTEGFQETQYF.

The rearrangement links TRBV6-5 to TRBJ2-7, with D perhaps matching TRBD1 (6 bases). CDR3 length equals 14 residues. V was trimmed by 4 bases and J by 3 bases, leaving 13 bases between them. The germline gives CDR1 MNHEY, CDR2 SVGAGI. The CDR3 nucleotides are TGTGCCAGCAGTTTTGGGGGCTCGAGCTACGAGCAGTACTTC. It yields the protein CASSFGGSSYEQYF.

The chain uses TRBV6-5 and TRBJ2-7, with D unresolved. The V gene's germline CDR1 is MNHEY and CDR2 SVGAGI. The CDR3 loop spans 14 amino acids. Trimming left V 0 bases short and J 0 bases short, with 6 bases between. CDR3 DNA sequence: TGTGCCAGCAGTTACTCTGGGATCTCCTACGAGCAGTACTTC. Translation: CASSYSGISYEQYF.

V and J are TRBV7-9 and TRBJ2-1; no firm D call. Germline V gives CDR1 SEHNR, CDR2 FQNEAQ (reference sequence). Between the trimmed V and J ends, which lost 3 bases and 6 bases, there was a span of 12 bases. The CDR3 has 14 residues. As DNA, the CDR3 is TGTGCCAGCAGCTTGGTAAGGGAATCCAATGAGCAGTTCTTC. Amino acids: CASSLVRESNEQFF.

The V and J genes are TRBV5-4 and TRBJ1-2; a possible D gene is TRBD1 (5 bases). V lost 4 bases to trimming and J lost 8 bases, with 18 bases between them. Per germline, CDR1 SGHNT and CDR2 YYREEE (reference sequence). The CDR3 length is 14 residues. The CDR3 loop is CASSGEMGREGYTF. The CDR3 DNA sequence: TGTGCCAGCAGCGGCGAGATGGGGCGGGAGGGCTACACCTTC.

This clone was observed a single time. The CDR3 nucleotides are TGTGCCAGCAGTCTACAGAACACCGGGGAGCTGTTTTTT. It yields the protein CASSLQNTGELFF. This chain links TRBV6-6 with TRBJ2-2; D call uncertain. Trimming took 5 bases from V and 1 from J, leaving 5 bases between them. Looked up from germline, CDR1 is MNHNY and CDR2 is SVGAGI (reference sequence). The CDR3 is 13 amino acids.

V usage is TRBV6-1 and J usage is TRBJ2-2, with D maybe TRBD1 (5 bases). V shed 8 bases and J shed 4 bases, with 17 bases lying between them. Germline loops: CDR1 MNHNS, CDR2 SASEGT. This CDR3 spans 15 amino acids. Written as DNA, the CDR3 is TGTGCCAGCTCCACAGGTTCTTTAGGCACCGGGGAGCTGTTTTTT. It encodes CASSTGSLGTGELFF.

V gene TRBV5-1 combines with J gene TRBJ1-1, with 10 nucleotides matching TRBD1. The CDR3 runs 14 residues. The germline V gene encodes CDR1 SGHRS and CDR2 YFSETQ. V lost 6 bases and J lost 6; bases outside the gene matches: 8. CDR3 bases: TGCGCCAGCACCCTCGGACAGGGGGGTGCTGAAGCTTTCTTT. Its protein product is CASTLGQGGAEAFF.

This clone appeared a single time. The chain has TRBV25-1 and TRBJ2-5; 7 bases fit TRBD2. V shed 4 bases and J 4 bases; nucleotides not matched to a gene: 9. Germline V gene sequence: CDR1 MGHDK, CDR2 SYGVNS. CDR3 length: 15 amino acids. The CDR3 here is CASSASTSRGETQYF. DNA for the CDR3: TGTGCCAGCAGTGCTTCGACTAGCCGCGGAGAGACCCAGTACTTC.

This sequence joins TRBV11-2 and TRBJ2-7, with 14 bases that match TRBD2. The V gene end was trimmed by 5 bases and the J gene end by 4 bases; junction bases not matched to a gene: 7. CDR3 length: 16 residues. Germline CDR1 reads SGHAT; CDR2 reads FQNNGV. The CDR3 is CASSPLGLAGVYEQYF. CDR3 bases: TGTGCCAGCAGCCCGCTGGGACTAGCGGGAGTATACGAGCAGTACTTC.

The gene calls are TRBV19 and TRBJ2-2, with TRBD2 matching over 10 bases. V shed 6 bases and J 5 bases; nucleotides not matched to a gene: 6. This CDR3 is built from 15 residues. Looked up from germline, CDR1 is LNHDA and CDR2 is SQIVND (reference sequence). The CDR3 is CASRLELAGTGELFF. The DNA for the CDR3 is TGTGCCAGTAGACTCGAACTAGCGGGAACCGGGGAGCTGTTTTTT.

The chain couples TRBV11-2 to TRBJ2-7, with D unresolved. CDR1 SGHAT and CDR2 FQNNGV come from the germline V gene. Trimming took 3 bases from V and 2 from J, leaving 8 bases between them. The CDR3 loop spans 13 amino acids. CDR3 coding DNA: TGTGCCAGCAGCTTCGGTGTTGCCTACGAGCAGTACTTC. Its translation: CASSFGVAYEQYF.

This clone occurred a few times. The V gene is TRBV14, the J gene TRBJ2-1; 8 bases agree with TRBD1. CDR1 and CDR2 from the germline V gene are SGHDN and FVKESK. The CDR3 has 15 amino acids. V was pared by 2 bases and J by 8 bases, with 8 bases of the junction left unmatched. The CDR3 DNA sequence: TGTGCCAGCAGCCAACAGGGGGCGCGTTACCATGAGCAGTTCTTC. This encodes CASSQQGARYHEQFF.

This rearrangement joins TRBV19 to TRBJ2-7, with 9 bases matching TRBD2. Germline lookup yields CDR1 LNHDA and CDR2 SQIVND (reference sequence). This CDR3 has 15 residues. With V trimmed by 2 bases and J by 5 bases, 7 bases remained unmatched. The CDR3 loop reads CASSISSGSVNEQYF. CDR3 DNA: TGTGCCAGTAGTATAAGTAGCGGGAGCGTAAACGAGCAGTACTTC.

The CDR3 sequence: CASRNVEAGDQYF. The CDR3, as DNA: TGTGCCAGCAGAAATGTTGAAGCAGGGGACCAGTACTTC. The chain is built from TRBV13 and TRBJ2-5, with D tentatively TRBD1 (6 bases). The V end lost 6 bases, the J end lost 10 bases, and 18 bases lay between the germline ends. The length of the CDR3 is 13 residues. Germline CDR1 is PRHDT and CDR2 is FYEKMQ (reference sequence).

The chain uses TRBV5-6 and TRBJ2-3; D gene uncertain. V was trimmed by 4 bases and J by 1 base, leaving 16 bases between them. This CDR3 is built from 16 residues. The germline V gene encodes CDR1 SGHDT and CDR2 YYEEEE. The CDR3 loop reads CASSLLYGLGTDTQYF. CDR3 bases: TGTGCCAGCAGCCTCTTATACGGATTGGGCACAGATACGCAGTATTTT.

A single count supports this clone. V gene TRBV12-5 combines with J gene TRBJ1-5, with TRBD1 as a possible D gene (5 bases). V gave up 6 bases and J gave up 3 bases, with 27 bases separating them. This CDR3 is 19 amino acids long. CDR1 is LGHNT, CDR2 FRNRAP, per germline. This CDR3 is CASGSLSSVLGGTNQPQHF. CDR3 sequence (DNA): TGTGCTAGTGGCTCACTATCTTCCGTTCTTGGCGGGACCAATCAGCCCCAGCATTTT.

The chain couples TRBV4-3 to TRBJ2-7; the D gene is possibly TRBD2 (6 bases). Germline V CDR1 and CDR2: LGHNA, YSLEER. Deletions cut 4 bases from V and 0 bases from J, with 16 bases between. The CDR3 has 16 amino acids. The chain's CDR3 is CASSPTLAPDSYEQYF. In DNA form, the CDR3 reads TGCGCCAGCAGCCCAACGCTAGCGCCAGACTCCTACGAGCAGTACTTC.

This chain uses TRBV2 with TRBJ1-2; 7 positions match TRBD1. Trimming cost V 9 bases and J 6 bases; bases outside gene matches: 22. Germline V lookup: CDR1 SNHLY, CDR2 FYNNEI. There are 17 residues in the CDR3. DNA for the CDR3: TGTGCCAGGGGGGACGGGACAGACCTTCGTGATACGGATGGCTACACCTTC. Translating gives CARGDGTDLRDTDGYTF. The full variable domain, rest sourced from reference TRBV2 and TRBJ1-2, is EPEVTQTPSHQVTQMGQEVILRCVPISNHLYFYWYRQILGQKVEFLVSFYNNEISEKSEIFDDQFSVERPDGSNFTLKIRSTKLEDSAMYFCARGDGTDLRDTDGYTFGSGTRLTVV.

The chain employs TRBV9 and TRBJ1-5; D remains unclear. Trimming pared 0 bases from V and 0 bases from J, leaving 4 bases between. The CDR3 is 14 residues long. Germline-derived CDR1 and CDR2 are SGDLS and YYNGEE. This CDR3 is CASSVDGSNQPQHF. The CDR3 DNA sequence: TGTGCCAGCAGCGTAGACGGTAGCAATCAGCCCCAGCATTTT.

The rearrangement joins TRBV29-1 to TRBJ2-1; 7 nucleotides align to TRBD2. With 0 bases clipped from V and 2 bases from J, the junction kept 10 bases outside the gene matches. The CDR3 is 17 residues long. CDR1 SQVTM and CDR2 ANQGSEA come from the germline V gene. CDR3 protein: CSVEDRSASGTYNEQFF. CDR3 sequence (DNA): TGCAGCGTTGAAGATCGATCGGCTAGCGGCACCTACAATGAGCAGTTCTTC.

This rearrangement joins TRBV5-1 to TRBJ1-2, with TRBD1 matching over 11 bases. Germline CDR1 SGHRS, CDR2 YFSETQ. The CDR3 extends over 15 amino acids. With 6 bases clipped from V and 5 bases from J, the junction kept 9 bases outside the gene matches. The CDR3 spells CASTSGGQGAYGYTF. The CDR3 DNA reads TGCGCCAGCACCTCCGGAGGACAGGGGGCTTATGGCTACACCTTC.